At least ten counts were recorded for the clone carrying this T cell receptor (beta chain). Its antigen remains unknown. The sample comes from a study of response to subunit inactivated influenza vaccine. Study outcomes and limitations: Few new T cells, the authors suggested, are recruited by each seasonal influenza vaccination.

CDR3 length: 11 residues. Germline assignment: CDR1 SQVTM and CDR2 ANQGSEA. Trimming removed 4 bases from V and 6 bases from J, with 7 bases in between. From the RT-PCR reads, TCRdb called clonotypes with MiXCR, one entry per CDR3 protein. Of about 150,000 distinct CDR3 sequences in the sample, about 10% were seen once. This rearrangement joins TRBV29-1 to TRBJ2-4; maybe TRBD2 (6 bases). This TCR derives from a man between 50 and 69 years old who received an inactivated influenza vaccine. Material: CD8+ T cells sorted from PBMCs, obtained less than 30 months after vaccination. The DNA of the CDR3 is TGCAGCGTTGGGGGACTAAACATTCAGTACTTC. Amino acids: CSVGGLNIQYF.